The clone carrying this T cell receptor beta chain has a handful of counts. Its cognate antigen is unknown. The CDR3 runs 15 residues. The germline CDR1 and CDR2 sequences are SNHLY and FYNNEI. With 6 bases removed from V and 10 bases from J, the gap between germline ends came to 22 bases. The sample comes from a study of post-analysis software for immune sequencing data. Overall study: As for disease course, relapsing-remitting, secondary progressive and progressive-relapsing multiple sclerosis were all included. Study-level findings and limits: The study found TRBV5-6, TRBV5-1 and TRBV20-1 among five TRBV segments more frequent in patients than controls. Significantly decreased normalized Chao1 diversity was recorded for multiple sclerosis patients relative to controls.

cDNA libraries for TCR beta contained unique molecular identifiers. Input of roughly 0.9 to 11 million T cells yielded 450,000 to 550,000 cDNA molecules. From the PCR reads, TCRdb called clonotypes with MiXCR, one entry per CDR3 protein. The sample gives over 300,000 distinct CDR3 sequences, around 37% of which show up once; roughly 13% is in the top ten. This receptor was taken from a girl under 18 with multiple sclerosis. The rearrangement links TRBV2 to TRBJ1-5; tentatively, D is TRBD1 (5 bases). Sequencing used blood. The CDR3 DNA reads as TGTGCCAGCAGCCGGGACTCACCCCAATCAAGCCCCCAGCATTTT. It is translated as CASSRDSPQSSPQHF.